This TCR beta chain was obtained from a study of chemoradiotherapy in HPV16-positive cancers. Trimming took 0 bases from V and 9 from J, leaving 13 bases between them. The CDR3 covers 15 residues. The germline V gene encodes CDR1 SGHRS and CDR2 YFSETQ. Produced via immunoSEQ multiplex PCR; TCRdb's table is partial and in-frame only. Of more than 9,500 clones listed, about 90% are singletons. The J gene is TRBJ1-6, the V gene TRBV5-1; D is unresolved. Sample collection occurred from a patient who underwent chemoradiotherapy. The clonotype originates from a human donor with HPV-associated anogenital cancer. CDR3 loop: CASSLEDLRSSPLHF. CDR3 nucleotide sequence: TGCGCCAGCAGCTTGGAAGATTTAAGGAGTTCACCCCTCCACTTT.